The rows below give T cell receptor beta chains drawn from one sample of a study of shared clonotypes between healthy human individuals. The assay was immunoSEQ multiplex PCR, and TCRdb's table has in-frame clones only and misses some. The data show 2,100,000 or so clones, with 95% seen just once and roughly 0.13% held by the top ten. Sequencing used naive CD4+ T cells sorted from blood. These receptors originate from a young man in good health. CDR3s include the opening cysteine and the closing phenylalanine or tryptophan. A D gene is named only where the DNA matches it firmly. Rows give clone size only sometimes, using once, few, many, or a class for an expanded clone.

V gene,D gene,J gene,clone size,CDR3 protein,CDR3 DNA
TRBV21-1,.,TRBJ2-7,.,CASSKASRKTSYEQYF,TGTGCCAGCAGCAAAGCGTCTAGAAAGACTTCCTACGAGCAGTACTTC
TRBV5-4,.,TRBJ2-3,once,CASSLARGASTDTQYF,TGTGCCAGCAGCTTGGCCAGGGGTGCTAGCACAGATACGCAGTATTTT
TRBV28,TRBD1,TRBJ2-1,once,CASSSRQGAYNEQFF,TGTGCCAGCAGTTCGCGGCAGGGGGCCTACAATGAGCAGTTCTTC
TRBV19,TRBD2,TRBJ2-5,.,CASSRTSGQETQYF,TGTGCCAGTAGTAGGACTAGCGGGCAAGAGACCCAGTACTTC
TRBV7-2,.,TRBJ1-2,.,CASSFLIRVNYGYTF,TGTGCCAGCAGCTTCTTAATCCGGGTCAACTATGGCTACACCTTC
TRBV19,.,TRBJ1-4,.,CASSIKGVPNEKLFF,TGTGCCAGTAGTATTAAGGGGGTCCCCAATGAAAAACTGTTTTTT
TRBV29-1,TRBD2,TRBJ2-1,.,CSASGTSGLNEQFF,TGCAGCGCATCCGGGACTAGCGGGCTCAATGAGCAGTTCTTC
TRBV7-9,TRBD1,TRBJ2-6,.,CASSPAAGGSGANVLTF,TGTGCCAGCAGCCCGGCCGCAGGGGGCTCAGGGGCCAACGTCCTGACTTTC
TRBV10-3,.,TRBJ1-2,.,CAISDRGLANYGYTF,TGTGCCATCAGTGATAGGGGTCTAGCTAACTATGGCTACACCTTC
TRBV13,TRBD2,TRBJ2-7,.,CASSLGGGETYEQYF,TGTGCCAGCAGCTTGGGCGGGGGGGAGACCTACGAGCAGTACTTC
TRBV5-1,TRBD1,TRBJ1-2,.,CASSAGTGRRYTF,TGCGCCAGCAGCGCCGGGACAGGAAGGCGCTACACCTTC
TRBV11-2,.,TRBJ2-3,.,CASSLRLLGSTDTQYF,TGTGCCAGCAGCTTACGACTCCTGGGAAGCACAGATACGCAGTATTTT
TRBV4-3,TRBD2,TRBJ2-1,.,CASSQFSGSSDEQFF,TGCGCCAGCAGCCAATTTAGCGGGAGCTCCGATGAGCAGTTCTTC
TRBV19,TRBD2,TRBJ2-7,.,CASRSSGETYEQYF,TGTGCCAGTAGGTCTAGCGGGGAAACCTACGAGCAGTACTTC
TRBV28,.,TRBJ1-3,.,CASSLPGQSGNTIYF,TGTGCCAGCAGTTTACCGGGACAATCTGGAAACACCATATATTTT
TRBV7-2,.,TRBJ2-2,.,CASSLVLELNTGELFF,TGTGCCAGCAGCTTAGTGTTGGAATTGAACACCGGGGAGCTGTTTTTT
TRBV30,.,TRBJ2-6,.,CAWRHYGSGANVLTF,TGTGCCTGGAGACACTATGGCTCTGGGGCCAACGTCCTGACTTTC
TRBV5-1,TRBD2,TRBJ2-1,.,CASSLLAGFYNEQFF,TGCGCCAGCAGCTTGCTAGCGGGGTTCTACAATGAGCAGTTCTTC
TRBV5-4,.,TRBJ2-3,.,CASSLDHRAGDTQYF,TGTGCCAGCAGCTTGGATCACAGGGCGGGAGATACGCAGTATTTT
TRBV5-1,TRBD2,TRBJ2-3,.,CASSLDLAGSTDTQYF,TGCGCCAGCAGCTTGGATTTAGCGGGGAGCACAGATACGCAGTATTTT
TRBV11-3,.,TRBJ1-2,.,CASSSLGGNGYTF,TGTGCCAGCAGCTCGCTCGGGGGGAATGGCTACACCTTC
TRBV28,.,TRBJ1-1,.,CASGGSPKYGSAFF,TGTGCCAGCGGAGGGTCCCCAAAATATGGTTCAGCTTTCTTT
TRBV6-6,.,TRBJ2-7,.,CASSHGTGEQYF,TGTGCCAGCAGCCACGGGACGGGGGAGCAGTACTTC
TRBV28,.,TRBJ2-7,.,CASSGTASYEQYF,TGTGCCAGCAGTGGGACGGCTTCCTACGAGCAGTACTTC
TRBV16,TRBD1,TRBJ2-7,once,CASSQDWTGRYEQYF,TGTGCCAGCAGCCAAGATTGGACAGGGCGATACGAGCAGTACTTC
TRBV2,.,TRBJ1-3,.,CASSSAGTIPNTIYF,TGTGCCAGCAGTTCGGCAGGGACTATCCCCAACACCATATATTTT
TRBV28,.,TRBJ1-1,.,CASSLTRSGVAFF,TGTGCCAGCAGTTTAACTAGGTCAGGGGTAGCTTTCTTT
TRBV5-6,.,TRBJ1-3,.,CASSPQGSGNTIYF,TGTGCCAGCAGCCCCCAGGGCTCTGGAAACACCATATATTTT